Sequencing of this TCR beta chain was carried out in a study of beta chain features in type 1 diabetes. Notes on the study in general: Insertions at VDJ junctions were less frequent in type 1 diabetes patients. These patients also deleted more nucleotides at the same junctions.

Of note for this clone: Antigen unknown. This sample also contains other DNA sequences that code for the same CDR3.

The study reverse transcribed the entire isolated RNA, so it sequenced expressed TCRB transcripts. Samples of naive, central memory and regulatory T cells yielded a mean of around 4 million reads. TCRdb's copy holds only in-frame clones and misses some; the assay was immunoSEQ multiplex PCR. This table holds 300,000 to 400,000 clones, 8% found once. CDR1 is KGHSH, CDR2 LQKENI, per germline. The CDR3 loop spans 13 amino acids. V lost 0 bases and J lost 1, with 0 bases in between. In total, each donor contributed a single heparinised blood draw that averaged around 120 mL. This clonotype was sampled from a woman aged 18-29 years in good health. This sequence joins TRBV18 and TRBJ2-2, with D unresolved. The sequencing sample was made of central memory CD4+ T cells from blood. DNA of the CDR3: TGTGCCAGCTCACCACCGAACACCGGGGAGCTGTTTTTT. It translates to CASSPPNTGELFF. The full variable domain, its missing parts supplied by reference TRBV18 and TRBJ2-2, is NAGVMQNPRHLVRRRGQEARLRCSPMKGHSHVYWYRQLPEEGLKFMVYLQKENIIDESGMPKERFSAEFPKEGPSILRIQQVVRGDSAAYFCASSPPNTGELFFGEGSRLTVL.